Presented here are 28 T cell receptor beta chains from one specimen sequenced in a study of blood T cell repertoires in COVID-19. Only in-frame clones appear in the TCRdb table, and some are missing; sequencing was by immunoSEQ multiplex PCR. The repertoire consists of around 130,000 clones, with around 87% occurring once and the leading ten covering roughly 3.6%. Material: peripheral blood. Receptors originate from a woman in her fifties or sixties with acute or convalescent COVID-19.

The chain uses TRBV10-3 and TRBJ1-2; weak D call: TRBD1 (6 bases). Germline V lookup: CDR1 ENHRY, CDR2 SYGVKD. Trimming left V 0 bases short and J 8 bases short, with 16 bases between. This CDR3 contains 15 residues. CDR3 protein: CAISESVQGGRGYTF. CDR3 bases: TGTGCCATCAGTGAGTCTGTACAGGGCGGCCGAGGCTACACCTTC.

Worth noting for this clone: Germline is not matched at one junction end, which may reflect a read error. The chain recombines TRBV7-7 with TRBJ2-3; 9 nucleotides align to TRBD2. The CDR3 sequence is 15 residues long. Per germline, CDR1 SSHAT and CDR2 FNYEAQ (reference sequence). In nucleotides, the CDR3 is TGTGCTAGCAGCATTAGCGGGAGTGGCACAGATACGCAGTATTTT. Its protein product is CASSISGSGTDTQYF.

CDR3 region: CASSNRQLNTEAFF. Written as DNA, the CDR3 is TGTGCCAGCAGCAATCGACAGCTGAACACTGAAGCTTTCTTT. V is TRBV6-6 and J is TRBJ1-1, with D possibly matching TRBD1 (5 bases). CDR3 length: 14 residues. The germline V and J ends were trimmed by 6 bases and 0 bases, with 11 bases remaining between them. Germline V lookup: CDR1 MNHNY, CDR2 SVGAGI (reference sequence).

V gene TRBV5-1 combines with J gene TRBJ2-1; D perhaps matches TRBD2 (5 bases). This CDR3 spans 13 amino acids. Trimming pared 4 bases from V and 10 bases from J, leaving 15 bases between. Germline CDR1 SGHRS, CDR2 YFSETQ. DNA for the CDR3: TGCGCCAGCAGCGCCATGACACTAGGGGAGCAGTTCTTC. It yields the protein CASSAMTLGEQFF.

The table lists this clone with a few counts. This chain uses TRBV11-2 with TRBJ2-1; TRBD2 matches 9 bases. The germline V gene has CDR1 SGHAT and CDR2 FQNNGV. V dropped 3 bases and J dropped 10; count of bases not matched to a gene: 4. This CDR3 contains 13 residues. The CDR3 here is CASSFRREGEQFF. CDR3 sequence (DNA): TGTGCCAGCAGCTTTAGGCGGGAGGGAGAGCAGTTCTTC.

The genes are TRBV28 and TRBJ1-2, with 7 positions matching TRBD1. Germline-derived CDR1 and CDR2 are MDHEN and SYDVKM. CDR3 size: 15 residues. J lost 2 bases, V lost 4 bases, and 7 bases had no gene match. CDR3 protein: CASSYPTGSNYGYTF. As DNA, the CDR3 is TGTGCCAGCAGTTACCCGACAGGGTCCAACTATGGCTACACCTTC.

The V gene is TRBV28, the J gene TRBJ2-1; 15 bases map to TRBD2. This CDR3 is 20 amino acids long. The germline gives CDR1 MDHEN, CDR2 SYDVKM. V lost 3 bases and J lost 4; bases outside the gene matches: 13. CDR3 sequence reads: CASSLGGGGLAGGSYNEQFF. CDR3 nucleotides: TGTGCCAGCAGTTTGGGTGGAGGGGGACTAGCGGGAGGATCATACAATGAGCAGTTCTTC.

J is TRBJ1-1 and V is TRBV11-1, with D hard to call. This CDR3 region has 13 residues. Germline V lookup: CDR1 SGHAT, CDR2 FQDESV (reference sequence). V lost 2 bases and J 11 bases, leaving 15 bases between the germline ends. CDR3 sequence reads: CASSLNSLNMAFF. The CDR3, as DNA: TGTGCCAGCAGCTTAAATAGTCTAAATATGGCTTTCTTT.

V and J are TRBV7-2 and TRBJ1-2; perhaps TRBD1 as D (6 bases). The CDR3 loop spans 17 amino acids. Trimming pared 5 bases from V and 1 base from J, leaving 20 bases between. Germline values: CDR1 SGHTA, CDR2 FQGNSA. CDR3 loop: CASSPGGLGAGNYGYTF. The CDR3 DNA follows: TGTGCCAGCAGCCCCGGGGGGTTGGGGGCAGGTAACTATGGCTACACCTTC.

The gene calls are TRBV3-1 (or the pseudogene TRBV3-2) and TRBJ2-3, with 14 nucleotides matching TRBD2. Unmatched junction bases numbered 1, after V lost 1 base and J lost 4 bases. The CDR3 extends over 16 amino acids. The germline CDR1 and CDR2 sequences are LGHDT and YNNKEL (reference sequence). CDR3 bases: TGTGCCAGCAGCCAAGCGACTAGCGGGAGGGCAGATACGCAGTATTTT. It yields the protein CASSQATSGRADTQYF.

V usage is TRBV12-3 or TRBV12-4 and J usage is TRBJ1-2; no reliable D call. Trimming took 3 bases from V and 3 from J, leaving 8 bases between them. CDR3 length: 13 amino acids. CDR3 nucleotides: TGTGCCAGCAGTTTGGGCAGTCACTATGGCTACACCTTC. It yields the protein CASSLGSHYGYTF.

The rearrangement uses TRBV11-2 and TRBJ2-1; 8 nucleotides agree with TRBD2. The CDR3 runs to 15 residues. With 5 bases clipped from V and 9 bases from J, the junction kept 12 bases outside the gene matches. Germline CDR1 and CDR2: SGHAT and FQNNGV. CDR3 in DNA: TGTGCCAGCAGCACAGCGGGGACTAGTAGGGTTGAGCAGTTCTTC. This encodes CASSTAGTSRVEQFF.

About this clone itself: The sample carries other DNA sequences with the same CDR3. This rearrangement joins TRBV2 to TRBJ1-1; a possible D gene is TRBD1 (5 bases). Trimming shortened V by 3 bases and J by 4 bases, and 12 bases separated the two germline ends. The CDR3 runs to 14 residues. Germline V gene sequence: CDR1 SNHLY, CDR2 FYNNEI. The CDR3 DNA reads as TGTGCCAGCAGTGATCGGGGGGTAGGCACTGAAGCTTTCTTT. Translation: CASSDRGVGTEAFF.

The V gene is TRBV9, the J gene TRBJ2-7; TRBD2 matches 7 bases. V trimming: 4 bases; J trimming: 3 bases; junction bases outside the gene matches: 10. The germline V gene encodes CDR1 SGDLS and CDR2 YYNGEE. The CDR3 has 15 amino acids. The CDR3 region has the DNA TGTGCCAGCAGCCCAAGCGGGATTTCCATCTACGAGCAGTACTTC. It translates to CASSPSGISIYEQYF.

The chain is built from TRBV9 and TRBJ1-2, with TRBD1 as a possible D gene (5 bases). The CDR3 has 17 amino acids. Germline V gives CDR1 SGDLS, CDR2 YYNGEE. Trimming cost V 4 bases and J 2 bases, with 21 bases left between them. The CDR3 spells CASSPNRGGVGNYGYTF. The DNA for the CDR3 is TGTGCCAGCAGCCCTAACCGGGGGGGTGTTGGGAACTATGGCTACACCTTC.

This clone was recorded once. The CDR3 nucleotides are TGCGCCAGCAGCACGGGACAGCGGACTGAAGCTTTCTTT. Translated: CASSTGQRTEAFF. The chain carries TRBV5-1 and TRBJ1-1, with TRBD1 matching 7 bases. Germline V gene sequence: CDR1 SGHRS, CDR2 YFSETQ. V gave up 4 bases and J gave up 5 bases; unmatched junction bases: 5. The CDR3 sequence is 13 residues long.

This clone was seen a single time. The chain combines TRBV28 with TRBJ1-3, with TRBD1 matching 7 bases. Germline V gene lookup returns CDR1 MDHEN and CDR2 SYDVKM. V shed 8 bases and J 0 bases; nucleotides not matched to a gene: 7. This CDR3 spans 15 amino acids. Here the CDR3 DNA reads TGTGCCAGCCGGGGACAGATATTCTCTGGAAACACCATATATTTT. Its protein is CASRGQIFSGNTIYF.

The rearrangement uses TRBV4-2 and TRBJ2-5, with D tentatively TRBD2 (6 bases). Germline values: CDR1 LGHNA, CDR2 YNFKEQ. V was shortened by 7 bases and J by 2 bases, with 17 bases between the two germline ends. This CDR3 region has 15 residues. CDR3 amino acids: CASTPSREAQETQYF. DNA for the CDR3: TGTGCCAGCACCCCCTCGAGGGAGGCACAAGAGACCCAGTACTTC.

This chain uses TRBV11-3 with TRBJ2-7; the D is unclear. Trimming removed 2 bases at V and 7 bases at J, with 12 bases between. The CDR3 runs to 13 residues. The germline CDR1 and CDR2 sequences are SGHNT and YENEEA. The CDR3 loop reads CASSLSVAREQYV. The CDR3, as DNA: TGTGCCAGCAGCTTATCAGTAGCTCGGGAGCAGTACGTC.

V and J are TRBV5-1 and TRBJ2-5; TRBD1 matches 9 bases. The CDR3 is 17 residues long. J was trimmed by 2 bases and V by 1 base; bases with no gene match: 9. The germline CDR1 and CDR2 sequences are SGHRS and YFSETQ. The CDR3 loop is CASSLTRGTGSQETQYF. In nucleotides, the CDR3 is TGCGCCAGCAGCTTGACGCGAGGGACAGGGAGTCAAGAGACCCAGTACTTC.

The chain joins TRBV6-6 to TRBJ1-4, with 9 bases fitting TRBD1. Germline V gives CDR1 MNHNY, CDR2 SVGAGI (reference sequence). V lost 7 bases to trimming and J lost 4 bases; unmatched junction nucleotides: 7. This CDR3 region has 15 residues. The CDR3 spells CASKFGQGHNEKLFF. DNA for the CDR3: TGTGCCAGCAAATTCGGACAGGGGCATAATGAAAAACTGTTTTTT.

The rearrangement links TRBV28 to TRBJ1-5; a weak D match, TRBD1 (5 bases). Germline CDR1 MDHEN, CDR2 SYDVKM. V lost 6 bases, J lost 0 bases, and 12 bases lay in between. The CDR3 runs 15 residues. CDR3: CASRAQGYSNQPQHF. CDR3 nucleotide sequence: TGTGCCAGCAGAGCCCAGGGATATAGCAATCAGCCCCAGCATTTT.

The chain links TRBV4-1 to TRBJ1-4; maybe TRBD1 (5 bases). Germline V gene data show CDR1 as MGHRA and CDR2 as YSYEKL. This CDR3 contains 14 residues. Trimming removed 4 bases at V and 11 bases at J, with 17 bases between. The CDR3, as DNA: TGCGCCAGCAGCCCGGGACTGAGGATAGAGAAACTGTTTTTT. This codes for CASSPGLRIEKLFF.

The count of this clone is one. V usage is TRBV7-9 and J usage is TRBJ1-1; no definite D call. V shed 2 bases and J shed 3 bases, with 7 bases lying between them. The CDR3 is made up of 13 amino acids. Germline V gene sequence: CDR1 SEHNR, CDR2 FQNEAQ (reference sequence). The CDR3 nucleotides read TGTGCCAGCAGCTTACTGGCAGACACTGAAGCTTTCTTT. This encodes CASSLLADTEAFF.

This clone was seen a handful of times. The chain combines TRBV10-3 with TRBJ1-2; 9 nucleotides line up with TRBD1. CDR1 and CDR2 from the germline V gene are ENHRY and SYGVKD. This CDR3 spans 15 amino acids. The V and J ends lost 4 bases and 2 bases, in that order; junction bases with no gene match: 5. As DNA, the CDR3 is TGTGCCATCAGTGGCGGGACAGGGCAGAACTATGGCTACACCTTC. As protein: CAISGGTGQNYGYTF.

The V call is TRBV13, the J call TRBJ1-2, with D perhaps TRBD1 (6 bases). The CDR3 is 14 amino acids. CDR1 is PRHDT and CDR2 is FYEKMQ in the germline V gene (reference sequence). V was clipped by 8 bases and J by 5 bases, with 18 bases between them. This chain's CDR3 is CASSDSYDEYGYTF. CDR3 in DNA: TGTGCCAGCTCGGACAGTTACGATGAGTATGGCTACACCTTC.

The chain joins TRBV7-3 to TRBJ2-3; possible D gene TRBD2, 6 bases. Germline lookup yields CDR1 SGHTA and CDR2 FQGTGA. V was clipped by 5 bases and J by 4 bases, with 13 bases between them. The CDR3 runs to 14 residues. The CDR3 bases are TGTGCCAGCAGCCCGACTAGTAGCGCAGATACGCAGTATTTT. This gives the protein CASSPTSSADTQYF.

CDR3 protein: CASSLGGGQPQHF. CDR3 in DNA: TGTGCCAGCAGCTTGGGGGGGGGTCAGCCCCAGCATTTT. This chain connects TRBV11-2 to TRBJ1-5, with D maybe TRBD1 (5 bases). CDR1 is SGHAT and CDR2 is FQNNGV in the germline V gene. Trimming removed 3 bases from V and 6 bases from J, with 9 bases in between. The CDR3 contains 13 residues.